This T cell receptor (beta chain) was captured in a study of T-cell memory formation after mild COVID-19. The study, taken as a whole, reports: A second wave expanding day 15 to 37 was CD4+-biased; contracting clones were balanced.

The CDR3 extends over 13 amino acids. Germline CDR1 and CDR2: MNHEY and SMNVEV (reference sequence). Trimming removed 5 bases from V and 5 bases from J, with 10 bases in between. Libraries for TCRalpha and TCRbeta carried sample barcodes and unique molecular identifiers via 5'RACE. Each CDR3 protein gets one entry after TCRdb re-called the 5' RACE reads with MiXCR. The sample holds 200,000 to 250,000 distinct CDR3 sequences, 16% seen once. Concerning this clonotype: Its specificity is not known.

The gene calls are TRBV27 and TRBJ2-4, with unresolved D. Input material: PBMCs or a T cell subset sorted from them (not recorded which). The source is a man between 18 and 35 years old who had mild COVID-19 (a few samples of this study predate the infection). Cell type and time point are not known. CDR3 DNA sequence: TGTGCCAGCAGTCCCGTACTCCAAAACATTCAGTACTTC. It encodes CASSPVLQNIQYF.